Shown below are 24 T cell receptor beta chains from a single sample sequenced in a study of graft-versus-host responses after intestinal transplantation (dated by TCRdb to about 2021). Libraries were constructed by the immunoSEQ multiplex PCR assay. TCRdb limited this immuneACCESS table to in-frame rearrangements with V and J called. A share of clones is missing; checked studies link under half to unresolved V genes, and the rest is unexplained. In all, the sample holds 9,500 to 13,000 clones, and 80% to 95% of those were seen once. In total, the top ten clones hold approximately 3.6% of the sample. The sample in question was PBMCs, obtained 40 to 45 days after intestinal transplantation. The receptors were gathered from a human patient who received an intestinal transplant, so some T cells may come from the graft donor.

The chain recombines TRBV5-4 with TRBJ1-3; 7 positions match TRBD1. Germline values: CDR1 SGHNT, CDR2 YYREEE (reference sequence). V shed 0 bases and J 1 base; nucleotides not matched to a gene: 1. The CDR3 contains 15 residues. The CDR3, as DNA: TGTGCCAGCAGCTTGGACAGGGGTTCTGGAAACACCATATATTTT. Translating gives CASSLDRGSGNTIYF.

To note about this clone: At one boundary the junction diverges from the germline segment, which might be a read error. The gene calls are TRBV7-7 and TRBJ2-1, with 7 positions matching TRBD2. There are 15 residues in the CDR3. In germline, CDR1 is SSHAT, CDR2 FNYEAQ (reference sequence). The CDR3: CASSLERGRSNEQFF. The CDR3 bases are TGTGCTAGCAGCTTAGAGCGGGGCCGTAGCAATGAGCAGTTCTTC. The full variable domain, rest sourced from reference TRBV7-7 and TRBJ2-1, is GAGVSQSPRYKVTKRGQDVTLRCDPISSHATLYWYQQALGQGPEFLTYFNYEAQPDKSGLPSDRFSAERPEGSISTLTIQRTEQRDSAMYRCASSLERGRSNEQFFGPGTRLTVL.

The chain uses TRBV6-5 and TRBJ1-5, with 8 bases aligning to TRBD1. After removal of 6 bases from V and 3 bases from J, the junction contained 7 bases not matched to a gene. Germline CDR1 and CDR2: MNHEY and SVGAGI. The CDR3 extends over 15 amino acids. The DNA of the CDR3 is TGTGCCAGCAGCCCCGACAGGGGCCCCAATCAGCCCCAGCATTTT. Amino acids: CASSPDRGPNQPQHF.

The chain employs TRBV9 and TRBJ1-1, with 7 bases lining up with TRBD1. V shed 4 bases and J 0 bases; nucleotides not matched to a gene: 9. Germline values: CDR1 SGDLS, CDR2 YYNGEE. This CDR3 is 16 amino acids long. DNA for the CDR3: TGTGCCAGCAGCCCTGGGGACAGCCCGTTGAACACTGAAGCTTTCTTT. Its translation is CASSPGDSPLNTEAFF. Together with reference TRBV9 and TRBJ1-1, the CDR3 gives the full variable domain: DSGVTQTPKHLITATGQRVTLRCSPRSGDLSVYWYQQSLDQGLQFLIQYYNGEERAKGNILERFSAQQFPDLHSELNLSSLELGDSALYFCASSPGDSPLNTEAFFGQGTRLTVV.

The rearrangement uses TRBV15 and TRBJ2-7, with 12 bases identical to TRBD1. CDR1 and CDR2 from the germline V gene are LNHNV and YYDKDF (reference sequence). This CDR3 region has 12 residues. J lost 9 bases, V lost 8 bases, and 5 bases had no gene match. CDR3 region: CATGGQGAVQYF. The CDR3 nucleotides are TGTGCCACCGGGGGACAGGGGGCTGTGCAGTACTTC.

The chain employs TRBV7-6 and TRBJ2-5, with D unclear. The assigned J gene may be wrong: the sequence end matches TRBJ2-7 better. Germline CDR1 is SGHVS and CDR2 is FNYEAQ. This CDR3 has 15 residues. The CDR3 spells CASSPARDGAYEQYF. The CDR3 DNA sequence: TGTGCCAGCAGCCCTGCCCGCGACGGAGCCTACGAGCAGTACTTC.

The V call is TRBV9, the J call TRBJ1-2; TRBD1 might be the D (6 bases). Germline values: CDR1 SGDLS, CDR2 YYNGEE. Deletions cut 4 bases from V and 4 bases from J, with 11 bases between. The CDR3 has 13 amino acids. The CDR3 sequence is CASSRTETYGYTF. The CDR3 bases are TGTGCCAGCAGCCGGACAGAAACCTATGGCTACACCTTC.

The chain links TRBV10-3 to TRBJ2-5; D is possibly TRBD1 (6 bases). CDR1 is ENHRY, CDR2 SYGVKD, per germline. This CDR3 region has 14 residues. Trimming took 1 base from V and 4 from J, leaving 10 bases between them. CDR3 nucleotide sequence: TGTGCCATCAGTGAGTTAGGGACAAGAGAGACCCAGTACTTC. Its protein is CAISELGTRETQYF.

The rearrangement uses TRBV10-3 and TRBJ1-1; TRBD1 might be the D (5 bases). Trimming shortened V by 6 bases and J by 8 bases, and 10 bases separated the two germline ends. The CDR3 has 11 residues. Germline lookup yields CDR1 ENHRY and CDR2 SYGVKD. CDR3 region: CAIRATDEAFF. The CDR3, as DNA: TGTGCCATCAGAGCGACAGACGAAGCTTTCTTT.

This chain uses TRBV28 with TRBJ2-7; D remains ambiguous. The CDR3 contains 12 residues. V was cut by 8 bases and J by 4 bases, with 12 bases left in between. The V gene's germline CDR1 is MDHEN and CDR2 SYDVKM. The CDR3 bases are TGTGCCAGCTTCACGCCCGGATACGAGCAGTACTTC. It translates to CASFTPGYEQYF.

This chain uses TRBV6-6 with TRBJ1-1; TRBD1 might be the D (6 bases). Germline CDR1 reads MNHNY; CDR2 reads SVGAGI (reference sequence). This CDR3 is 14 amino acids long. V was shortened by 3 bases and J by 1 base, with 9 bases between the two germline ends. The chain's CDR3 is CASSYLDRNTEAFF. In DNA, the CDR3 is TGTGCCAGCAGTTATCTGGACAGGAACACTGAAGCTTTCTTT.

To note about this clone: The junction does not match germline at one end; this may be a read error. The chain combines TRBV7-7 with TRBJ2-5; D possibly matches TRBD1 or TRBD2 (6 bases each). The CDR3 runs to 14 residues. CDR1 is SSHAT and CDR2 is FNYEAQ in the germline V gene (reference sequence). CDR3 DNA: TGTGCTAGCAGCTTAGGGGGGAACCAAGAGACCCAGTACTTC. As protein: CASSLGGNQETQYF. Looking up the rest from reference TRBV7-7 and TRBJ2-5 gives the full variable domain: GAGVSQSPRYKVTKRGQDVTLRCDPISSHATLYWYQQALGQGPEFLTYFNYEAQPDKSGLPSDRFSAERPEGSISTLTIQRTEQRDSAMYRCASSLGGNQETQYFGPGTRLLVL.

This clone was recorded once. V gene TRBV6-5 combines with J gene TRBJ1-4, with TRBD1 matching over 7 bases. This CDR3 has 14 amino acids. Germline values: CDR1 MNHEY, CDR2 SVGAGI. V lost 2 bases to trimming and J lost 7 bases; unmatched junction nucleotides: 4. CDR3 protein: CASSYTGQPEKLFF. In nucleotides, the CDR3 is TGTGCCAGCAGTTACACGGGACAGCCTGAAAAACTGTTTTTT.

The V call is TRBV7-6, the J call TRBJ2-1; D unclear. The germline V gene encodes CDR1 SGHVS and CDR2 FNYEAQ. The CDR3 is made up of 15 amino acids. The ends were cut back, 1 base at V and 2 bases at J, with 9 bases in the middle. The CDR3 DNA reads TGTGCCAGCAGCTTAGGATCTTTACCCTACAATGAGCAGTTCTTC. Amino acids: CASSLGSLPYNEQFF. The whole variable domain, filled in from reference TRBV7-6 and TRBJ2-1, reads GAGVSQSPRYKVTKRGQDVALRCDPISGHVSLYWYRQALGQGPEFLTYFNYEAQQDKSGLPNDRFSAERPEGSISTLTIQRTEQRDSAMYRCASSLGSLPYNEQFFGPGTRLTVL.

The J gene is TRBJ1-1, the V gene TRBV18, with D perhaps matching TRBD1 (5 bases). The germline V gene has CDR1 KGHSH and CDR2 LQKENI. The CDR3 has 13 amino acids. V was pared by 3 bases and J by 2 bases, with 7 bases between. The DNA for the CDR3 is TGTGCCAGCTCACCGGGGACCAACACTGAAGCTTTCTTT. Its translation is CASSPGTNTEAFF.

V usage is TRBV6-1 and J usage is TRBJ1-5; tentative D call: TRBD1 (5 bases). With 3 bases removed from V and 6 bases from J, the gap between germline ends came to 9 bases. This CDR3 has 13 residues. CDR1 and CDR2 (germline): MNHNS, SASEGT. CDR3 sequence: CASSERGGQPQHF. The CDR3, as DNA: TGTGCCAGCAGTGAGAGGGGCGGTCAGCCCCAGCATTTT.

V gene TRBV2 combines with J gene TRBJ1-4; D might be TRBD1 (5 bases). V dropped 5 bases and J dropped 0 bases, with 13 bases sitting between them. The CDR3 has 16 residues. Germline CDR1 is SNHLY and CDR2 is FYNNEI. The CDR3 sequence is CASSRGMSTTNEKLFF. Here the CDR3 DNA reads TGTGCCAGCAGTAGGGGTATGTCCACAACTAATGAAAAACTGTTTTTT.

V and J are TRBV5-1 and TRBJ1-3, with D perhaps matching TRBD1 (5 bases). The CDR3 covers 14 residues. Trimming took off 0 bases at V and 5 bases at J, with 9 bases between the two ends. Germline V gene lookup returns CDR1 SGHRS and CDR2 YFSETQ. CDR3 amino acids: CASSLAGGRNTIYF. The DNA for the CDR3 is TGCGCCAGCAGCTTGGCGGGGGGGAGAAACACCATATATTTT.

The chain employs TRBV9 and TRBJ2-3; D is unresolved. CDR1 and CDR2 from the germline V gene are SGDLS and YYNGEE. V was shortened by 5 bases and J by 2 bases, with 6 bases between the two germline ends. The CDR3 spans 12 residues. The CDR3 DNA follows: TGTGCCAGCAGTCTGACCACAGATACGCAGTATTTT. This encodes CASSLTTDTQYF.

DNA of the CDR3: TGCAGCGTGGGGGACAGCCCCTACGAGCAGTACTTC. Protein sequence: CSVGDSPYEQYF. The chain links TRBV29-1 to TRBJ2-7, with 7 bases that match TRBD1. Trimming removed 6 bases from V and 2 bases from J; junction bases left unmatched: 4. The V gene's germline CDR1 is SQVTM and CDR2 ANQGSEA. The CDR3 has 12 amino acids.

V gene TRBV19 combines with J gene TRBJ1-1; D remains ambiguous. CDR3 length equals 12 residues. Deletions cut 3 bases from V and 1 base from J, with 3 bases between. Germline V lookup: CDR1 LNHDA, CDR2 SQIVND (reference sequence). The CDR3 loop is CASSIKNTEAFF. The CDR3 DNA reads TGTGCCAGTAGTATTAAGAACACTGAAGCTTTCTTT.

The rearrangement uses TRBV11-2 and TRBJ1-2; possibly TRBD1 for D (6 bases). Germline CDR1 is SGHAT and CDR2 is FQNNGV. This CDR3 is built from 14 residues. Trimming cost V 2 bases and J 7 bases, with 14 bases left between them. The CDR3 is CASSLPGELVGYTF. CDR3 coding DNA: TGTGCCAGCAGCTTACCAGGGGAGTTAGTTGGCTACACCTTC.

The chain links TRBV10-3 to TRBJ1-2; TRBD1 matches at 9 bases. Germline-derived CDR1 and CDR2 are ENHRY and SYGVKD. The junction had 14 bases not matched to a gene; V was cut back by 8 bases and J by 4 bases. The CDR3 has 16 residues. The CDR3 bases are TGTGCCATCGGGGGGGACAGGGAGGACTCATCCTATGGCTACACCTTC. Translating gives CAIGGDREDSSYGYTF.

The chain recombines TRBV5-4 with TRBJ2-5; TRBD2 might be the D (6 bases). V was pared by 3 bases and J by 2 bases, with 11 bases between. Germline lookup yields CDR1 SGHNT and CDR2 YYREEE (reference sequence). The CDR3 is made up of 14 amino acids. CDR3 bases: TGTGCCAGCAGCTCTAAGGGGACTCAAGAGACCCAGTACTTC. This encodes CASSSKGTQETQYF.